This T cell receptor (beta chain) derives from a study of T-cell memory formation after mild COVID-19 (dated by TCRdb to about 2021). About the study as a whole: Most TCR sequence clusters were specific to one of the two donors. T-cell clones expanding and contracting after mild COVID-19 in two donors were tracked by longitudinal TCRalpha and TCRbeta repertoire sequencing. The cohort comprised two young, previously healthy adult volunteers, one female and one male.

Here is what the overall study found, with its caveats: Clones contracting from day 15 to 85 had balanced CD4/CD8 phenotypes, while a second wave expanding from day 15 to 37 was biased towards CD4+. Some responding clones were detected in pre-infection memory, which suggested that pre-existing cross-reactive memory T cells had joined the SARS-CoV-2 response. Contracting CD4+ clones were located mainly in the CM and EM memory subsets, whereas CD8+ clones were found to be enriched in EMRA. The study included only two mild cases, and larger cohorts that include severe cases with pre-infection samples were judged to be necessary. Whether the second-wave clones peaking on day 37 were SARS-CoV-2 specific was not confirmed.

As to this clonotype: Its antigen remains undetermined. No much larger clonotype is one base removed from it; base qualities were not supplied.

Reads for this sample came from an Illumina NovaSeq 6000. Using 5'RACE with constant-segment primers, TCRalpha and TCRbeta cDNA libraries were constructed, with sample barcodes and unique molecular identifiers added in the process. RNA was extracted from every sample with Trizol reagent. The libraries were amplified in two PCR steps, and the second step added a second sample barcode and Illumina TruSeq adapters. The libraries were sequenced on an Illumina NovaSeq using 2 x 150 bp paired-end reads. The paper's processing steps were these. Reads were demultiplexed and collapsed into UMI-guided consensus sequences with migec v1.2.7. With mixcr v2.1.11, UMI consensuses were aligned to TRA and TRB V and J templates and assembled into clonotypes. Expanded or contracted clonotypes were those called significant by both edgeR and NoisET, with noise models trained on biological replicates. edgeR calls used a false discovery rate-adjusted p below 0.01 and a log2 fold-change threshold of 1. As an exploratory analysis of dynamics, max-normalized trajectories of the 1000 most abundant clonotypes were examined with PCA combined with hierarchical clustering. Separately sequenced CD4+ and CD8+ repertoires were used to assign a CD4 or CD8 phenotype to each responding clone. TCRdb redid the processing of the public reads, applying fastp at Q25 and MiXCR, and retained in-frame beta chains. CDR3 protein duplicates are merged, each entry listing the most common genes and DNA. These V and J calls originate from TCRdb's pipeline instead of the authors' own analysis. This sample holds approximately 560,000 distinct CDR3 sequences; 15% to 20% were observed only once. About 7.5% of the sample comes from the top ten.

Ficoll-Paque density gradient centrifugation was used to isolate PBMCs. Ends trimmed: V by 5 bases, J by 15 bases; bases unmatched to a gene: 3. The CDR3 measures 10 amino acids from cysteine to phenylalanine. Of the read, only the CDR3 DNA is kept; its 30 bases are in frame from base 1. The V and J genes are TRBV12-3 or TRBV12-4 and TRBJ2-1; TRBD2 matches 8 bases in the middle. The sample was PBMCs or a T cell subset sorted from them (not recorded which). The clonotype comes from an adult woman who had mild COVID-19 (a few samples of this study predate the infection). The sample titles of this study are shuffled in the database, so cell type and time point are left out; the donor was told from shared clones. DNA sequence: TGTGCCAGCAGTAGGACTAGCCTGTTCTTC. The translation is CASSRTSLFF.